Presented here are 13 T cell receptor beta chains from one specimen sequenced in a study of blood T cells in healthy people across ages (dated by TCRdb to about 2015). Receptor libraries were prepared by 5' RACE. Sequenced using an Illumina HiSeq 2500. A second roughly 7 to 12 cycle PCR used a sample-barcoded 5' primer and a J-beta primer mix. Using fastp at Q25 and MiXCR, TCRdb reprocessed the public reads and kept productive beta chains. For every CDR3 protein sequence, its rows merge into one entry that carries the most common genes and DNA. This sample lists over a million distinct CDR3 sequences; 40% to 55% were detected once. Of the sample, under 20% falls within the top ten clones. Sequencing used blood. All receptors come from an older woman in good health.

About this clonotype itself: One junction end does not reproduce the germline sequence, and a read error may be involved. The genes are TRBV7-8 and TRBJ2-7, with 11 bases fitting TRBD2. The CDR3 runs 16 residues. Germline CDR1 reads SGHVS; CDR2 reads FQNEAQ. The CDR3 here is CASSLGAGLAGPTRDF. CDR3 bases: TGTGCCAGCAGCTTAGGAGCTGGACTAGCGGGTCCTACGCGGGACTTC.

About this clonotype itself: This clone may be a read error of a much larger clone one base away. The J gene is TRBJ2-1, the V gene TRBV20-1; no definite D call. Germline-derived CDR1 and CDR2 are DFQATT and SNEGSKA (reference sequence). With 3 bases removed from V and 10 bases from J, the gap between germline ends came to 19 bases. CDR3 size: 14 residues. The CDR3, as DNA: TGCAGTGCTAGTAGGGCAGTCCTCTCCTACGAGCAGTTCTTC. As protein: CSASRAVLSYEQFF.

The genes are TRBV20-1 and TRBJ2-7; either TRBD1 or TRBD2 may supply D (5 bases each). Deletions cut 6 bases from V and 2 bases from J, with 14 bases between. The CDR3 consists of 13 residues. The V gene's germline CDR1 is DFQATT and CDR2 SNEGSKA (reference sequence). DNA for the CDR3: TGCAGTGCCCGGGACGGCACTACCTACGAGCAGTACTTC. Protein product: CSARDGTTYEQYF.

This clonotype was recorded a few times. The rearrangement joins TRBV12-5 to TRBJ2-7; D gene uncertain. Germline values: CDR1 LGHNT, CDR2 FRNRAP. Deletions cut 1 base from V and 4 bases from J, with 17 bases between. The CDR3 loop spans 16 amino acids. The CDR3 region is CASGLGSQTGKYEQYF. Here the CDR3 DNA reads TGTGCTAGTGGTTTGGGTTCCCAGACCGGAAAATACGAGCAGTACTTC. The full variable domain, rest sourced from reference TRBV12-5 and TRBJ2-7, is DARVTQTPRHKVTEMGQEVTMRCQPILGHNTVFWYRQTMMQGLELLAYFRNRAPLDDSGMPKDRFSAEMPDATLATLKIQPSEPRDSAVYFCASGLGSQTGKYEQYFGPGTRLTVT.

CDR3 residues: CSVQASGRVDEQFF. CDR3 nucleotides: TGCAGCGTCCAGGCCAGCGGGAGGGTGGATGAGCAGTTCTTC. V gene TRBV29-1 combines with J gene TRBJ2-1; TRBD2 agrees at 10 bases. The CDR3 extends over 14 amino acids. V lost 6 bases, J lost 8 bases, and 10 bases stayed unmatched. Germline assignment: CDR1 SQVTM and CDR2 ANQGSEA.

This clonotype was counted a few times. For the CDR3, the DNA is TGTGCCAGCAGCCGTCAGGGGGCTAGAAACTATAATTCACCCCTCCACTTT. Translated: CASSRQGARNYNSPLHF. This rearrangement joins TRBV7-9 to TRBJ1-6; TRBD1 agrees at 8 bases. In germline, CDR1 is SEHNR, CDR2 FQNEAQ (reference sequence). This CDR3 contains 17 residues. After removal of 5 bases from V and 3 bases from J, the junction contained 9 bases not matched to a gene.

The J gene is TRBJ1-5, the V gene TRBV19; D ambiguous. CDR1 is LNHDA, CDR2 SQIVND, per germline (reference sequence). Trimming pared 6 bases from V and 7 bases from J, leaving 13 bases between. This CDR3 region has 13 residues. The CDR3 DNA is TGTGCCAGTAGCCTTTGGGTAGAGCAGCCCCAGCATTTT. Translated, it gives CASSLWVEQPQHF.

This chain connects TRBV7-8 to TRBJ2-2, with 9 bases identical to TRBD2. Germline V CDR1 and CDR2: SGHVS, FQNEAQ. Trimming removed 3 bases from V and 2 bases from J; junction bases left unmatched: 10. The CDR3 runs 18 residues. Written as DNA, the CDR3 is TGTGCCAGCAGCTTGATTGCCGGCGGGAGGGCAAACACCGGGGAGCTGTTTTTT. Translating it yields CASSLIAGGRANTGELFF.

This clonotype has a handful of counts. The rearrangement joins TRBV12-3 or TRBV12-4 to TRBJ2-3, with D perhaps TRBD2 (5 bases). V was clipped by 11 bases and J by 2 bases, with 23 bases between them. The CDR3 has 16 residues. In DNA, the CDR3 is TGTGCCGGAAGCTTACCGGAGGCCCAGACCACAGATACGCAGTATTTT. Its translation is CAGSLPEAQTTDTQYF.

The gene calls are TRBV29-1 and TRBJ1-2, with TRBD1 matching 9 bases. Germline trimming cut 1 base from V and 3 bases from J; bases unmatched to any gene: 3. The CDR3 has 14 residues. Germline V gene sequence: CDR1 SQVTM, CDR2 ANQGSEA. The CDR3 region is CSVEVQGAYYGYTF. The CDR3 bases are TGCAGCGTTGAAGTACAGGGGGCTTACTATGGCTACACCTTC. The variable domain in full, completed from reference TRBV29-1 and TRBJ1-2, reads SAVISQKPSRDICQRGTSLTIQCQVDSQVTMMFWYRQQPGQSLTLIATANQGSEATYESGFVIDKFPISRPNLTFSTLTVSNMSPEDSSIYLCSVEVQGAYYGYTFGSGTRLTVV.

This chain links TRBV6-5 with TRBJ1-2, with D hard to call. Germline CDR1 reads MNHEY; CDR2 reads SVGAGI. This CDR3 region has 16 residues. V lost 0 bases and J lost 4, with 15 bases in between. The DNA of the CDR3 is TGTGCCAGCAGTTACTCGAGAAAGGGATTCGGCTATGGCTACACCTTC. It translates to CASSYSRKGFGYGYTF.

The chain has TRBV12-3 or TRBV12-4 and TRBJ2-3; TRBD2 matches at 16 bases. V dropped 5 bases and J dropped 5; count of bases not matched to a gene: 7. The CDR3 contains 17 residues. The CDR3 loop is CASSLGTSGRAIDTQYF. DNA of the CDR3: TGTGCCAGCAGTCTCGGGACTAGCGGGAGGGCGATAGATACGCAGTATTTT.

At least ten counts were recorded for this clonotype. The chain is built from TRBV11-2 and TRBJ2-3; D may correspond to TRBD1 or TRBD2 (5 bases each). In germline, CDR1 is SGHAT, CDR2 FQNNGV. The V and J ends lost 6 bases and 2 bases respectively, with 21 bases between them. This CDR3 region has 17 residues. The CDR3 sequence is CASSRNPGRTPTDTQYF. CDR3 nucleotide sequence: TGTGCCAGCAGTCGGAACCCGGGACGAACTCCCACAGATACGCAGTATTTT.